The clone carrying this T cell receptor (beta chain) has more than one count but fewer than ten. Antigen: not known. The source of the sample is a study of T cells in localized non-small cell lung cancer. Germline V CDR1 and CDR2: SGHAT, FQDESV (reference sequence). Trimming pared 4 bases from V and 6 bases from J, leaving 12 bases between. This CDR3 contains 14 residues. The protocol was immunoSEQ multiplex PCR, while the TCRdb copy is restricted to in-frame clones and leaves out a portion. The table includes about 1,000 clones, roughly 29% detected once. Study observations and caveats: Median 57 top-100 tumor clones were shared with paired adjacent lung.

The clonotype comes from a woman aged 18 to 49 with stage III lung adenocarcinoma. The material was lung tumor tissue, obtained before any cancer treatment. The chain links TRBV11-1 to TRBJ2-2; a possible D gene is TRBD2 (5 bases). The CDR3 here is CASSWNRDSGELFF. CDR3 DNA: TGTGCCAGCAGCTGGAACCGGGATTCCGGGGAGCTGTTTTTT.